The 20 T cell receptor beta chains presented below share a single source sample, sequenced in a study of blood T cell repertoires in COVID-19. The repertoire was sequenced with immunoSEQ multiplex PCR; TCRdb's copy has only in-frame clones and lacks some. In the table there are a few hundred thousand clones, approximately 85% of which are singletons. The sequenced sample was PBMCs or T cells enriched from blood (not recorded which). These receptors all stem from a woman in her forties or fifties who had been exposed to COVID-19.

This clone was recorded only once. The CDR3: CASSPHRGMNTEAFF. CDR3 in DNA: TGTGCCAGCAGCCCTCACAGGGGGATGAACACTGAAGCTTTCTTT. The gene calls are TRBV7-9 and TRBJ1-1; TRBD1 agrees at 8 bases. V lost 5 bases and J lost 0; bases outside the gene matches: 5. Germline CDR1 is SEHNR and CDR2 is FQNEAQ (reference sequence). The CDR3 has 15 residues.

The rearrangement joins TRBV30 to TRBJ2-3; maybe TRBD1 (5 bases). This CDR3 spans 16 amino acids. Deletions cut 2 bases from V and 0 bases from J, with 15 bases between. Germline CDR1 is GTSNPN and CDR2 is SVGIG (reference sequence). CDR3 amino acids: CAWSIGGASSTDTQYF. The CDR3 bases are TGTGCCTGGAGTATTGGTGGGGCCTCTAGCACAGATACGCAGTATTTT.

V and J are TRBV28 and TRBJ2-1; the D gene is possibly TRBD2 (5 bases). Deletions cut 5 bases from V and 1 base from J, with 18 bases between. Germline lookup yields CDR1 MDHEN and CDR2 SYDVKM. This CDR3 has 17 amino acids. This chain's CDR3 is CASSLISGGVSYNEQFF. Written as DNA, the CDR3 is TGTGCCAGCAGTCTCATAAGTGGAGGCGTATCCTACAATGAGCAGTTCTTC.

The chain uses TRBV28 and TRBJ2-1; D may be TRBD2 (6 bases). The germline CDR1 and CDR2 sequences are MDHEN and SYDVKM. The V end was cut by 2 bases, the J end by 8 bases, with 19 bases between. CDR3 length equals 16 residues. CDR3 in amino acids: CASSLGGWGLEDEQFF. The DNA for the CDR3 is TGTGCCAGCAGTTTAGGGGGGTGGGGTTTAGAAGATGAGCAGTTCTTC.

The chain joins TRBV27 to TRBJ1-6; D remains unclear. The CDR3 is made up of 14 amino acids. The germline gives CDR1 MNHEY, CDR2 SMNVEV (reference sequence). V lost 5 bases, J lost 10 bases, and 15 bases lay in between. DNA of the CDR3: TGTGCCAGCAGTGGTACCCCAGCGATCTCACCCCTCCACTTT. Protein: CASSGTPAISPLHF.

V and J are TRBV7-2 and TRBJ2-7; a possible D gene is TRBD2 (6 bases). The CDR3 sequence is 14 residues long. CDR1 and CDR2 from the germline V gene are SGHTA and FQGNSA. Between the trimmed V and J ends, which lost 4 bases and 6 bases, there was a span of 16 bases. Written as DNA, the CDR3 is TGTGCCAGCAGCTCATCGGGGGAGGCAGCCGAGCAGTACTTC. It codes for CASSSSGEAAEQYF. Using reference TRBV7-2 and TRBJ2-7 for the parts outside the CDR3, the full variable domain is GAGVSQSPSNKVTEKGKDVELRCDPISGHTALYWYRQSLGQGLEFLIYFQGNSAPDKSGLPSDRFSAERTGGSVSTLTIQRTQQEDSAVYLCASSSSGEAAEQYFGPGTRLTVT.

The V call is TRBV7-2, the J call TRBJ1-4; no reliable D call. The CDR3 extends over 12 amino acids. Germline assignment: CDR1 SGHTA and CDR2 FQGNSA. Between the trimmed V and J ends, which lost 5 bases and 7 bases, there was a span of 8 bases. The CDR3 nucleotides read TGTGCCAGCAGCCGAGGAGGTGAAAAACTGTTTTTT. Its translation is CASSRGGEKLFF.

The CDR3 nucleotides read TGTGCCAGCAGAGCAAGACAGGGGTGGAACACTGAAGCTTTCTTT. It encodes CASRARQGWNTEAFF. The chain employs TRBV11-1 and TRBJ1-1; 8 positions match TRBD1. This CDR3 region has 15 residues. Germline values: CDR1 SGHAT, CDR2 FQDESV (reference sequence). The J segment lost 1 base and the V segment lost 6 bases, leaving 7 bases of the junction unmatched.

The rearrangement uses TRBV10-1 and TRBJ2-7; TRBD2 might be the D (5 bases). Germline V gene sequence: CDR1 WNHNN, CDR2 SYGVQD (reference sequence). CDR3 length: 13 amino acids. The germline V and J ends were trimmed by 4 bases and 5 bases, with 12 bases remaining between them. CDR3 region: CASSAGFGDEQYF. The DNA for the CDR3 is TGCGCCAGCAGTGCGGGATTCGGCGACGAGCAGTACTTC.

Turning to this clone: Other DNA sequences in the sample encode the same CDR3. This chain links TRBV5-6 with TRBJ2-7; 9 positions match TRBD1. Germline V gives CDR1 SGHDT, CDR2 YYEEEE. The ends lost 2 bases at V and 4 bases at J; junction bases unmatched: 4. The CDR3 contains 14 residues. The CDR3, as DNA: TGTGCCAGCAGCTTTGGGACAGGGAGATACGAGCAGTACTTC. This sequence encodes CASSFGTGRYEQYF.

The J gene is TRBJ1-2, the V gene TRBV7-2; possibly TRBD1 for D (6 bases). Per germline, CDR1 SGHTA and CDR2 FQGNSA. This CDR3 spans 14 amino acids. Trimming took 4 bases from V and 7 from J, leaving 16 bases between them. The CDR3 DNA reads TGTGCCAGCAGCTACGGGAACAGGGAAGGTGGCTACACCTTC. Its translation: CASSYGNREGGYTF. Full variable domain (outside the CDR3, taken from reference TRBV7-2 and TRBJ1-2): GAGVSQSPSNKVTEKGKDVELRCDPISGHTALYWYRQSLGQGLEFLIYFQGNSAPDKSGLPSDRFSAERTGGSVSTLTIQRTQQEDSAVYLCASSYGNREGGYTFGSGTRLTVV.

V gene TRBV6-5 combines with J gene TRBJ1-2, with a weak D call TRBD1 (5 bases). Germline CDR1 reads MNHEY; CDR2 reads SVGAGI. This CDR3 has 13 amino acids. V lost 5 bases and J lost 3, with 10 bases in between. The CDR3: CASSQKGYYGYTF. The CDR3 nucleotides are TGTGCCAGCAGTCAAAAGGGGTACTATGGCTACACCTTC.

This chain joins TRBV11-2 and TRBJ2-3; 8 positions match TRBD2. The V gene end was trimmed by 7 bases and the J gene end by 0 bases; junction bases not matched to a gene: 12. CDR1 is SGHAT and CDR2 is FQNNGV in the germline V gene. The length of the CDR3 is 17 residues. Here the CDR3 reads CASIFSAGGGSTDTQYF. Written as DNA, the CDR3 is TGTGCCAGCATCTTTAGTGCGGGGGGCGGGAGCACAGATACGCAGTATTTT. Complete variable domain (other parts from reference TRBV11-2 and TRBJ2-3): EAGVAQSPRYKIIEKRQSVAFWCNPISGHATLYWYQQILGQGPKLLIQFQNNGVVDDSQLPKDRFSAERLKGVDSTLKIQPAKLEDSAVYLCASIFSAGGGSTDTQYFGPGTRLTVL.

The gene calls are TRBV4-1 and TRBJ1-3; 8 nucleotides match TRBD1. This CDR3 has 18 amino acids. The junction had 7 bases not matched to a gene; V was cut back by 0 bases and J by 0 bases. Germline loops: CDR1 MGHRA, CDR2 YSYEKL. CDR3 amino acids: CASSQDLGTGASGNTIYF. CDR3 nucleotides: TGCGCCAGCAGCCAAGATCTTGGGACAGGTGCCTCTGGAAACACCATATATTTT.

V and J are TRBV4-1 and TRBJ2-1; 7 bases align to TRBD1. This CDR3 is built from 16 residues. Trimming cost V 0 bases and J 0 bases; bases outside gene matches: 2. The germline gives CDR1 MGHRA, CDR2 YSYEKL. The CDR3 here is CASSQDGDSSYNEQFF. DNA of the CDR3: TGCGCCAGCAGCCAAGATGGGGACAGCTCCTACAATGAGCAGTTCTTC.

This chain joins TRBV29-1 and TRBJ2-4; tentatively, D is TRBD1 (5 bases). Germline assignment: CDR1 SQVTM and CDR2 ANQGSEA. Trimming took off 5 bases at V and 4 bases at J, with 15 bases between the two ends. The CDR3 contains 14 residues. CDR3 sequence (DNA): TGCAGCGTTAAGGTTGGGTCAGGGAAAAACATTCAGTACTTC. It is translated as CSVKVGSGKNIQYF.

The chain recombines TRBV10-3 with TRBJ1-5; the match to TRBD1 covers 9 bases. CDR3 length equals 13 residues. The V gene end was trimmed by 0 bases and the J gene end by 11 bases; junction bases not matched to a gene: 2. Germline V gene lookup returns CDR1 ENHRY and CDR2 SYGVKD. CDR3 in DNA: TGTGCCATCAGTGAGTCGGGACAGGGAACCCAGCATTTT. Translation gives CAISESGQGTQHF.

In its sample, this clone was seen once. The rearrangement links TRBV3-1 (or the pseudogene TRBV3-2) to TRBJ1-2; 7 bases agree with TRBD1. The CDR3 is 15 amino acids. Losses at the gene ends were 3 bases for V and 8 bases for J; bases not matched to a gene: 12. The germline gives CDR1 LGHDT, CDR2 YNNKEL (reference sequence). CDR3 in amino acids: CASSHMTGRGRGYTF. In DNA, the CDR3 is TGTGCCAGCAGCCACATGACAGGGAGAGGGAGAGGCTACACCTTC.

A few counts support this clone. This chain connects TRBV19 to TRBJ2-2; a weak D match, TRBD1 (6 bases). This CDR3 is built from 13 residues. Germline V gives CDR1 LNHDA, CDR2 SQIVND (reference sequence). CDR3: CAYSVGGTGELFF. The CDR3 nucleotides read TGTGCTTATAGCGTAGGGGGCACCGGGGAGCTGTTTTTT.

The chain carries TRBV19 and TRBJ1-6, with D uncertain. Trimming pared 3 bases from V and 7 bases from J, leaving 13 bases between. The germline V gene has CDR1 LNHDA and CDR2 SQIVND (reference sequence). The CDR3 length is 15 residues. CDR3 residues: CASSISIEPNSPLHF. The CDR3 bases are TGTGCCAGTAGTATCTCCATAGAACCAAATTCACCCCTCCACTTT. The full variable domain, with the rest looked up from reference TRBV19 and TRBJ1-6, is DGGITQSPKYLFRKEGQNVTLSCEQNLNHDAMYWYRQDPGQGLRLIYYSQIVNDFQKGDIAEGYSVSREKKESFPLTVTSAQKNPTAFYLCASSISIEPNSPLHFGNGTRLTVT.